The next 29 T cell receptor beta chains were all read from a single sample in a study of cytomegalovirus exposure and HLA in healthy donors. PCR was performed using 60 Vbeta and 13 Jbeta primers. Generated by immunoSEQ multiplex PCR, the TCRdb table keeps only in-frame clones and is missing some. The sample includes around 190,000 clones. Sequenced sample: PBMCs. The receptor source for this set is a woman aged 25-40 years in good health and CMV-seropositive.

The rearrangement links TRBV5-4 to TRBJ2-1; TRBD2 matches 10 bases. CDR3 length equals 17 residues. CDR1 is SGHNT and CDR2 is YYREEE in the germline V gene (reference sequence). Unmatched junction bases numbered 12, after V lost 0 bases and J lost 9 bases. CDR3 sequence: CASSLAALSSGGREQFF. The CDR3 nucleotides read TGTGCCAGCAGCTTGGCCGCTTTGTCTAGCGGGGGTCGTGAGCAGTTCTTC.

The J gene is TRBJ2-7, the V gene TRBV5-1; tentatively, D is TRBD2 (7 bases). The CDR3 has 16 amino acids. Trimming removed 4 bases at V and 0 bases at J, with 17 bases between. Germline V gene lookup returns CDR1 SGHRS and CDR2 YFSETQ. The CDR3 nucleotides read TGCGCCAGCAGCGGGGGGGCCCTACTTAGCTCCTACGAGCAGTACTTC. Protein sequence: CASSGGALLSSYEQYF. Drawing the rest from reference TRBV5-1 and TRBJ2-7, the complete variable domain is KAGVTQTPRYLIKTRGQQVTLSCSPISGHRSVSWYQQTPGQGLQFLFEYFSETQRNKGNFPGRFSGRQFSNSRSEMNVSTLELGDSALYLCASSGGALLSSYEQYFGPGTRLTVT.

The CDR3 DNA is TGCGCCAGCAGCTTGAACCCGACAGGGGTATCTAATGAAAAACTGTTTTTT. As protein: CASSLNPTGVSNEKLFF. The chain carries TRBV5-1 and TRBJ1-4; 8 positions agree with TRBD1. The J segment lost 3 bases and the V segment lost 1 base, leaving 8 bases of the junction unmatched. Germline V gene data show CDR1 as SGHRS and CDR2 as YFSETQ. The CDR3 extends over 17 amino acids.

The rearrangement joins TRBV6-1 to TRBJ2-3; 14 bases match TRBD2. Germline CDR1 MNHNS, CDR2 SASEGT. Trimming removed 6 bases from V and 4 bases from J; junction bases left unmatched: 3. CDR3 length: 15 residues. In DNA, the CDR3 is TGTGCCAGCAGCGGGACTAGCGGGAGACCAGATACGCAGTATTTT. Translating gives CASSGTSGRPDTQYF.

The chain combines TRBV7-9 with TRBJ1-4, with D tentatively TRBD1 (5 bases). V was cut by 2 bases and J by 7 bases, with 8 bases left in between. CDR1 and CDR2 (germline): SEHNR, FQNEAQ (reference sequence). The CDR3 totals 13 residues. CDR3: CASSLIRGEKLFF. Written as DNA, the CDR3 is TGTGCCAGCAGCTTAATAAGGGGTGAAAAACTGTTTTTT.

This chain joins TRBV27 and TRBJ1-2, with D tentatively TRBD1 (5 bases). Deletions cut 5 bases from V and 5 bases from J, with 21 bases between. The CDR3 contains 16 residues. Germline V lookup: CDR1 MNHEY, CDR2 SMNVEV (reference sequence). In DNA, the CDR3 is TGTGCCAGCAGTCATATATCAGGGCGGGGGATTTATGGCTACACCTTC. Amino acids: CASSHISGRGIYGYTF.

The chain recombines TRBV2 with TRBJ2-7; D is perhaps TRBD1 (5 bases). The germline V and J ends were trimmed by 3 bases and 9 bases, with 15 bases remaining between them. Germline CDR1 SNHLY, CDR2 FYNNEI. CDR3 size: 13 residues. CDR3 amino acids: CASSEGPSAGQYF. The CDR3 region has the DNA TGTGCCAGCAGTGAGGGGCCGTCCGCAGGGCAGTACTTC. Filled out from reference TRBV2 and TRBJ2-7, the complete variable domain reads EPEVTQTPSHQVTQMGQEVILRCVPISNHLYFYWYRQILGQKVEFLVSFYNNEISEKSEIFDDQFSVERPDGSNFTLKIRSTKLEDSAMYFCASSEGPSAGQYFGPGTRLTVT.

CDR3 nucleotide sequence: TGTGCCACTCTAGGTCAGGGAAACTATGGCTACACCTTC. Translated, it gives CATLGQGNYGYTF. The genes are TRBV10-3 and TRBJ1-2; possibly TRBD1 for D (5 bases). Trimming stripped 10 bases from V and 2 bases from J, with 14 bases between. This CDR3 contains 13 residues. In germline, CDR1 is ENHRY, CDR2 SYGVKD.

The chain couples TRBV6-5 to TRBJ1-1; D is undetermined. Germline-derived CDR1 and CDR2 are MNHEY and SVGAGI. V lost 6 bases, J lost 6 bases, and 11 bases lay in between. The CDR3 contains 12 residues. This CDR3 reads CASSSWEAEAFF. The DNA for the CDR3 is TGTGCCAGCAGCTCCTGGGAGGCTGAAGCTTTCTTT.

For the CDR3, the DNA is TGTGCCAGCTCGTGGGGTACAGGGAACACTGAAGCTTTCTTT. This gives the protein CASSWGTGNTEAFF. This chain links TRBV18 with TRBJ1-1; D perhaps matches TRBD1 (5 bases). This CDR3 region has 14 residues. Germline CDR1 is KGHSH and CDR2 is LQKENI. Trimming removed 6 bases at V and 1 base at J, with 12 bases between.

The rearrangement uses TRBV18 and TRBJ1-1, with 7 bases that match TRBD1. The CDR3 spans 15 residues. Germline V gene sequence: CDR1 KGHSH, CDR2 LQKENI. Germline trimming cut 3 bases from V and 1 base from J; bases unmatched to any gene: 5. Here the CDR3 DNA reads TGTGCCAGCTCACCGCTGGGACAGACGAACACTGAAGCTTTCTTT. It specifies CASSPLGQTNTEAFF.

The chain has TRBV2 and TRBJ1-2; the D is unclear. Deletions cut 5 bases from V and 13 bases from J, with 20 bases between. Germline V gene data show CDR1 as SNHLY and CDR2 as FYNNEI. This CDR3 has 13 residues. In DNA, the CDR3 is TGTGCCAGCAGTCCCGACGCTAACCCAGCGGGCACCTTC. This gives the protein CASSPDANPAGTF.

The chain recombines TRBV28 with TRBJ2-7; 8 bases fit TRBD2. The V gene's germline CDR1 is MDHEN and CDR2 SYDVKM. The CDR3 is made up of 17 amino acids. V shed 5 bases, J shed 3 bases, and the junction held 15 bases outside the gene matches. Written as DNA, the CDR3 is TGTGCCAGCAGTGGAGGCGGGAGGAGGGGACTCGACTACGAGCAGTACTTC. It translates to CASSGGGRRGLDYEQYF.

V usage is TRBV19 and J usage is TRBJ1-1; 9 bases are shared with TRBD1. This CDR3 spans 14 amino acids. CDR1 LNHDA and CDR2 SQIVND come from the germline V gene (reference sequence). V was pared by 6 bases and J by 7 bases, with 9 bases of the junction left unmatched. CDR3 in DNA: TGTGCCAGTAGAGACGGGACAGGGCCTTTTGAAGCTTTCTTT. Protein product: CASRDGTGPFEAFF.

The chain combines TRBV6-1 with TRBJ2-4; TRBD1 is a possible D gene (6 bases). CDR1 is MNHNS, CDR2 SASEGT, per germline. With 6 bases removed from V and 6 bases from J, the gap between germline ends came to 12 bases. This CDR3 spans 13 amino acids. CDR3 amino acids: CASSQDRTNIQYF. The DNA for the CDR3 is TGTGCCAGCAGCCAGGACAGAACAAACATTCAGTACTTC.

This rearrangement joins TRBV7-9 to TRBJ1-4, with 9 bases identical to TRBD1. The V and J ends lost 8 bases and 6 bases, in that order; junction bases with no gene match: 10. Germline loops: CDR1 SEHNR, CDR2 FQNEAQ (reference sequence). CDR3 length: 15 residues. CDR3: CASPAQDRGDEKLFF. Here the CDR3 DNA reads TGTGCCAGCCCAGCTCAGGACAGGGGAGATGAAAAACTGTTTTTT.

This rearrangement joins TRBV27 to TRBJ2-7, with 9 bases lining up with TRBD1. Losses at the gene ends were 4 bases for V and 3 bases for J; bases not matched to a gene: 10. CDR3 length: 16 residues. In germline, CDR1 is MNHEY, CDR2 SMNVEV (reference sequence). The CDR3 DNA follows: TGTGCCAGCAGTTCCCTGGGACAGGGTACCCTCTACGAGCAGTACTTC. It is translated as CASSSLGQGTLYEQYF.

V is TRBV10-1 and J is TRBJ1-1; a possible D gene is TRBD1 (6 bases). From germline, CDR1 is WNHNN and CDR2 SYGVQD (reference sequence). V gave up 3 bases and J gave up 0 bases, with 8 bases separating them. The CDR3 spans 14 residues. Here the CDR3 DNA reads TGCGCCAGCAGTGACGGACAGATGAACACTGAAGCTTTCTTT. This sequence encodes CASSDGQMNTEAFF.

CDR3 residues: CASSLKRNSLNEKLFF. The CDR3, as DNA: TGTGCCAGCAGCTTAAAAAGGAACAGTCTGAATGAAAAACTGTTTTTT. The chain employs TRBV7-8 and TRBJ1-4; the D is unclear. Trimming pared 2 bases from V and 5 bases from J, leaving 15 bases between. Per the germline V gene, CDR1 is SGHVS and CDR2 is FQNEAQ. The CDR3 loop spans 16 amino acids.

The chain recombines TRBV7-2 with TRBJ2-5; 7 nucleotides match TRBD2. There are 15 residues in the CDR3. J gave up 2 bases and V 0 bases, and 3 bases lay outside the gene matches. CDR1 and CDR2 from the germline V gene are SGHTA and FQGNSA. CDR3: CASSLAGGGQETQYF. CDR3 DNA: TGTGCCAGCAGCTTAGCGGGGGGGGGACAAGAGACCCAGTACTTC.

The J gene is TRBJ1-4, the V gene TRBV5-5; D not certain. CDR1 and CDR2 (germline): SGHKS, YYEKEE (reference sequence). V lost 0 bases to trimming and J lost 11 bases, with 14 bases between them. The CDR3 consists of 14 residues. The CDR3 sequence: CASSLEPGVGKLFF. The CDR3 bases are TGTGCCAGCAGCTTGGAGCCTGGAGTTGGGAAACTGTTTTTT.

The chain carries TRBV11-2 and TRBJ2-4; no firm D call. Germline lookup yields CDR1 SGHAT and CDR2 FQNNGV. The CDR3 has 17 amino acids. The ends were cut back, 2 bases at V and 1 base at J, with 15 bases in the middle. The CDR3 DNA reads as TGTGCCAGCAGCTTATTGAGCATTTCGATCGCCAAAAACATTCAGTACTTC. This encodes CASSLLSISIAKNIQYF.

The rearrangement links TRBV9 to TRBJ2-1; 10 bases line up with TRBD2. The CDR3 totals 17 residues. Trimming removed 0 bases from V and 5 bases from J; junction bases left unmatched: 8. The germline V gene encodes CDR1 SGDLS and CDR2 YYNGEE. The CDR3 bases are TGTGCCAGCAGCGTAGCCGTAGCGGGAGGTAAAGACAATGAGCAGTTCTTC. Encoded protein: CASSVAVAGGKDNEQFF.

The chain employs TRBV11-3 and TRBJ2-3, with 10 bases lining up with TRBD2. This CDR3 has 15 amino acids. With 4 bases clipped from V and 8 bases from J, the junction kept 9 bases outside the gene matches. Per the germline V gene, CDR1 is SGHNT and CDR2 is YENEEA. In DNA, the CDR3 is TGTGCCAGCAGCTCGAGCGGGGGGGGGCAGCGTACGCAGTATTTT. This sequence encodes CASSSSGGGQRTQYF.

This chain links TRBV5-6 with TRBJ1-1; D call uncertain. The germline V gene encodes CDR1 SGHDT and CDR2 YYEEEE. This CDR3 spans 16 amino acids. Between the trimmed V and J ends, which lost 1 base and 4 bases, there was a span of 17 bases. CDR3 DNA: TGTGCCAGCAGCTTGCTCCCTACCCAGGTGGGCACTGAAGCTTTCTTT. Protein product: CASSLLPTQVGTEAFF. Together with reference TRBV5-6 and TRBJ1-1, the CDR3 gives the full variable domain: DAGVTQSPTHLIKTRGQQVTLRCSPKSGHDTVSWYQQALGQGPQFIFQYYEEEERQRGNFPDRFSGHQFPNYSSELNVNALLLGDSALYLCASSLLPTQVGTEAFFGQGTRLTVV.

This chain joins TRBV19 and TRBJ2-7, with 7 bases lining up with TRBD1. Germline CDR1 is LNHDA and CDR2 is SQIVND (reference sequence). V trimming: 4 bases; J trimming: 2 bases; junction bases outside the gene matches: 8. This CDR3 is built from 15 residues. This CDR3 is CASSTKDQGAYEQYF. The CDR3 bases are TGTGCCAGTAGTACCAAGGATCAGGGGGCCTACGAGCAGTACTTC. The whole variable domain, remainder taken from reference TRBV19 and TRBJ2-7, is DGGITQSPKYLFRKEGQNVTLSCEQNLNHDAMYWYRQDPGQGLRLIYYSQIVNDFQKGDIAEGYSVSREKKESFPLTVTSAQKNPTAFYLCASSTKDQGAYEQYFGPGTRLTVT.

Written as DNA, the CDR3 is TGTGCCAGCAGCCCTGGGGACTTCGACGGAAACACCATATATTTT. This sequence encodes CASSPGDFDGNTIYF. V and J are TRBV7-7 and TRBJ1-3; tentatively, D is TRBD1 (5 bases). Germline V lookup: CDR1 SSHAT, CDR2 FNYEAQ (reference sequence). The V end lost 5 bases, the J end lost 4 bases, and 15 bases lay between the germline ends. The CDR3 consists of 15 residues.

The rearrangement links TRBV6-1 to TRBJ1-5; D uncertain. The V gene's germline CDR1 is MNHNS and CDR2 SASEGT. The CDR3 length is 15 residues. The V end lost 0 bases, the J end lost 7 bases, and 13 bases lay between the germline ends. The CDR3 protein is CASSEALGKWQPQHF. The CDR3 DNA follows: TGTGCCAGCAGTGAAGCGCTCGGGAAATGGCAGCCCCAGCATTTT.

The chain has TRBV29-1 and TRBJ1-4; D might be TRBD1 (5 bases). CDR1 and CDR2 from the germline V gene are SQVTM and ANQGSEA. Deletions cut 2 bases from V and 1 base from J, with 8 bases between. CDR3 length: 14 residues. For the CDR3, the DNA is TGCAGCGTTGAAATGGGGGGAACTAATGAAAAACTGTTTTTT. It encodes CSVEMGGTNEKLFF.